The clone carrying this TCR beta chain was detected ten times or more. RNA transcripts served as the template for amplifying TCR beta CDR3 regions. First-round RT-PCR of the TCR CDR3 relied on the HTBI primer set. TCRdb re-called the multiplex PCR reads through MiXCR, storing one row per CDR3 protein. In the table there are about 640,000 distinct CDR3 sequences, more than 12% of which are singletons. This entry is derived from a study of T cells in Graves' hyperthyroidism and ophthalmopathy. CDR3 size: 15 residues. V lost 3 bases and J lost 1, with 9 bases in between. Germline V gives CDR1 KGHDR, CDR2 SFDVKD.

This clonotype was obtained from a woman between 45 and 60 years old with Graves' ophthalmopathy. This chain joins TRBV24-1 and TRBJ2-1; a possible D gene is TRBD1 (5 bases). The material sequenced was blood. This CDR3 reads CATSDNRQSYNEQFF. The CDR3 DNA follows: TGTGCCACCAGTGATAACCGACAGTCCTACAATGAGCAGTTCTTC.